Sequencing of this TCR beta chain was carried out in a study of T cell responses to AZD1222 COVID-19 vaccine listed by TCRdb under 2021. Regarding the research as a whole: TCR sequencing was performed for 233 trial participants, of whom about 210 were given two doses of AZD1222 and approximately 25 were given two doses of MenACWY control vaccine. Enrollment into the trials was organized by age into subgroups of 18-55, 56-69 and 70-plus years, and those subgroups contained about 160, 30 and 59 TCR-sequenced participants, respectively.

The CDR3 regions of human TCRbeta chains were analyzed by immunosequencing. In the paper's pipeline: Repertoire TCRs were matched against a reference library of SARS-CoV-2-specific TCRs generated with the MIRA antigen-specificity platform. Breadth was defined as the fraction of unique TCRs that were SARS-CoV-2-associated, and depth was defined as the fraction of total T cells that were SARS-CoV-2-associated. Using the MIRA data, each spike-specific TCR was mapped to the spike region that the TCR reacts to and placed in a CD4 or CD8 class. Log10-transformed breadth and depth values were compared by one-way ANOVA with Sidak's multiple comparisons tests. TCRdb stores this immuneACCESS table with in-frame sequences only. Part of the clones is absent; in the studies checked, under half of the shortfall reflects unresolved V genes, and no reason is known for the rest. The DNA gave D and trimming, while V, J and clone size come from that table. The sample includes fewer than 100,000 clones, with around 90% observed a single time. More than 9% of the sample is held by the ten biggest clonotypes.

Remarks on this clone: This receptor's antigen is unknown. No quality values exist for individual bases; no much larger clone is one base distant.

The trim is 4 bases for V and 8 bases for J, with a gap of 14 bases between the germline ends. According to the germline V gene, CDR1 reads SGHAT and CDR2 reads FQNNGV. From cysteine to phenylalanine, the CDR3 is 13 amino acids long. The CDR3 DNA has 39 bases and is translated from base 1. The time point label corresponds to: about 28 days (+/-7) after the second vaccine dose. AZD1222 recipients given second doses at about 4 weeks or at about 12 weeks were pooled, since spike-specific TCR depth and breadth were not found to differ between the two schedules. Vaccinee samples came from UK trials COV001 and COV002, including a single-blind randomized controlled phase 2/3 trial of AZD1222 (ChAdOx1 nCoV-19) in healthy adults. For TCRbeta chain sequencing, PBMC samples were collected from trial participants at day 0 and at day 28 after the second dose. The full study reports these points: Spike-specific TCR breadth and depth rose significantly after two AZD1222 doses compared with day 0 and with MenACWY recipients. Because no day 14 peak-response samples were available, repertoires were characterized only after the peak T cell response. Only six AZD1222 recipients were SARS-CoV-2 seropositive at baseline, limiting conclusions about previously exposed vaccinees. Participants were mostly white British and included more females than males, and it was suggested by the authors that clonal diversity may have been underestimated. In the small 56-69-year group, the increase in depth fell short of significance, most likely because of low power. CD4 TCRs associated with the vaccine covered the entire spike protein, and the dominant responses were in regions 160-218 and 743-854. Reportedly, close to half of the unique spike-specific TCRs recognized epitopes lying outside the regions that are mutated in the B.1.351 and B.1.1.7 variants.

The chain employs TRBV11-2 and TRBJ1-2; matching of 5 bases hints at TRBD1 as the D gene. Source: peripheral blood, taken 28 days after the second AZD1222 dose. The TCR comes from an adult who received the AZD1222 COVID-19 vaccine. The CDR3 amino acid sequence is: CASSSSQAGGYTF. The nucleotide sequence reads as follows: TGTGCCAGCAGCTCCTCACAGGCAGGAGGCTACACCTTC.